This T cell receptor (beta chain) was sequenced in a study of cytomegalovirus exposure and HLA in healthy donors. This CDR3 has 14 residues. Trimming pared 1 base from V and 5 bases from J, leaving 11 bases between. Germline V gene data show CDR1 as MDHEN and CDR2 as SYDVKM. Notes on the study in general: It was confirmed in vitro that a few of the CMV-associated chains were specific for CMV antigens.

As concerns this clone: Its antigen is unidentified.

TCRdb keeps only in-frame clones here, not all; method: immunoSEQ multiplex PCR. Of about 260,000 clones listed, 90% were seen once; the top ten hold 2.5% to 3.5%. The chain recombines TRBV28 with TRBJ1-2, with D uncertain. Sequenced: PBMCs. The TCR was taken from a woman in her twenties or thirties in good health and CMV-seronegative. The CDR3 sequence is CASSLLSGFYGYTF. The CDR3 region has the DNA TGTGCCAGCAGTTTATTGTCGGGATTTTATGGCTACACCTTC.